A single sample gave rise to the 4 T cell receptor beta chains below, sequenced in a study of cytotoxic CD8 clonotypes in ibrutinib-treated CLL. This table comes from immunoSEQ multiplex PCR, and its TCRdb copy is limited to in-frame clones, with some not included. The sample consists of about 140,000 clones, approximately 90% of them appearing once. Material: PBMCs, obtained after 12 months of ibrutinib treatment. These TCRs come from a human donor with chronic lymphocytic leukemia.

This chain links TRBV7-8 with TRBJ2-5; D gene unclear. Germline assignment: CDR1 SGHVS and CDR2 FQNEAQ. The CDR3 contains 11 residues. V was trimmed by 6 bases and J by 0 bases, leaving 2 bases between them. CDR3: CASRYQETQYF. The CDR3 DNA reads TGTGCCAGCAGGTACCAAGAGACCCAGTACTTC.

The V gene is TRBV2, the J gene TRBJ1-4; tentatively, D is TRBD1 (5 bases). The V gene lost 5 bases and the J gene lost 8 bases, with 27 bases spanning the gap. The CDR3 spans 18 residues. CDR1 SNHLY and CDR2 FYNNEI come from the germline V gene. CDR3 residues: CASSLNGMRQPSWEKLFF. The DNA of the CDR3 is TGTGCCAGCAGTCTAAATGGGATGAGACAGCCGTCTTGGGAAAAACTGTTTTTT.

This clone came up once. CDR3 nucleotides: TGTGCCAGTAGCAGCCGCCGGGGCACTGAAGCTTTCTTT. Amino acid sequence: CASSSRRGTEAFF. This sequence joins TRBV19 and TRBJ1-1; D is undetermined. The CDR3 has 13 amino acids. V shed 6 bases and J shed 4 bases, with 12 bases lying between them. Germline V gene data show CDR1 as LNHDA and CDR2 as SQIVND (reference sequence).

The chain has TRBV19 and TRBJ2-7; tentatively, D is TRBD1 (6 bases). Germline CDR1 LNHDA, CDR2 SQIVND (reference sequence). CDR3 size: 17 residues. Trimming shortened V by 3 bases and J by 1 base, and 19 bases separated the two germline ends. CDR3 in DNA: TGTGCCAGTAGTATCAATAGCTGGGCGACAGGATCCTACGAGCAGTACTTC. Its protein product is CASSINSWATGSYEQYF.